This TCR beta chain was captured in a study of neurological immune-mediated disorders. Overall study findings and caveats: Across subjects, expanded clones had no CDR3 amino acid sequences in common, pointing to private repertoires in all groups.

The making of cDNA relied on 5'RACE with 10-nucleotide random UMIs. Each sequencing run yielded over 160 million TCR-beta sequences from 15-18 subjects. Using its own MiXCR run on the 5' RACE reads, TCRdb lists one record per CDR3 protein. The sample comprises some 71,000 distinct CDR3 sequences, roughly 10% of which are singletons, and roughly 9% rests with the top ten. As to time point: longitudinal time-point 1 (baseline). The study drew its healthy controls from blood bank volunteers in Maryland, USA. This clonotype was detected many times. No antigen is known for it. J was trimmed by 9 bases and V by 3 bases; bases with no gene match: 8. Germline V lookup: CDR1 LNHDA, CDR2 SQIVND (reference sequence). The CDR3 is 14 residues long.

This chain joins TRBV19 and TRBJ2-1; TRBD1 matches at 7 bases. The sequence was obtained from a man aged 25-45 years in good health. The sequenced sample consisted of PBMCs. The CDR3 here is CASSMEGGGGEQFF. The CDR3 DNA follows: TGTGCCAGTAGTATGGAAGGGGGCGGAGGTGAGCAGTTCTTC.